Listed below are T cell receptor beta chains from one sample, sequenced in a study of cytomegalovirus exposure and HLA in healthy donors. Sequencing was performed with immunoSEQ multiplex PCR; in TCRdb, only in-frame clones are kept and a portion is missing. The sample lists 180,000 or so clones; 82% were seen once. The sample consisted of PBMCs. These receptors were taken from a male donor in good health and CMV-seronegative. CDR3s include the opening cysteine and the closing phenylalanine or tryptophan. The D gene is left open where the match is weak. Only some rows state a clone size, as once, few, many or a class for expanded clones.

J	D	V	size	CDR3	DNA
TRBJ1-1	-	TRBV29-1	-	CSVAPTGTEAFF	TGCAGCGTTGCCCCGACGGGGACTGAAGCTTTCTTT
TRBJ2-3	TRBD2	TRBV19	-	CASSMRVRENTDTQYF	TGTGCCAGTAGTATGAGGGTGCGGGAGAACACAGATACGCAGTATTTT
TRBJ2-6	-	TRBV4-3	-	CASSGGVQVAGANVLTF	TGCGCCAGCAGCGGCGGGGTACAGGTCGCTGGGGCCAACGTCCTGACTTTC
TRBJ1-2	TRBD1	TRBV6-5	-	CASSLQGYYGYTF	TGTGCCAGCAGTCTACAGGGGTACTATGGCTACACCTTC
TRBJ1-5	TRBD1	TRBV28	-	CASSADRGHQPQHF	TGTGCCAGCAGCGCCGACAGGGGTCATCAGCCCCAGCATTTT
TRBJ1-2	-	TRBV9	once	CASSVGGAQGIYGYTF	TGTGCCAGCAGCGTAGGCGGGGCACAAGGGATCTATGGCTACACCTTC
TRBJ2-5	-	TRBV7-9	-	CASSFSAGGMFETQYF	TGTGCCAGCAGCTTCTCGGCTGGCGGGATGTTCGAGACCCAGTACTTC
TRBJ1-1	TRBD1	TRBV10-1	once	CASSGPGQKAFF	TGCGCCAGCAGTGGGCCGGGACAGAAAGCTTTCTTT
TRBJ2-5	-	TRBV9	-	CASSYRTEQETQYF	TGTGCCAGCAGCTACAGGACAGAGCAAGAGACCCAGTACTTC
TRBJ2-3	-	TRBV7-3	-	CASSSGRDTQYF	TGTGCCAGCAGTTCGGGTAGAGATACGCAGTATTTT
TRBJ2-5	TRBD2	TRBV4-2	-	CASSQGLAGGRGETQYF	TGTGCCAGCAGCCAAGGACTAGCGGGAGGGCGGGGAGAGACCCAGTACTTC
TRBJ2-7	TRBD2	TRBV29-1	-	CSVVGGESYEQYF	TGCAGCGTTGTCGGGGGGGAGTCCTACGAGCAGTACTTC
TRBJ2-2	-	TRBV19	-	CASSIIPVAGELFF	TGTGCCAGTAGTATTATCCCCGTTGCCGGGGAGCTGTTTTTT
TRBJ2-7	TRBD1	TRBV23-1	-	CASRNRGHEQYF	TGCGCCAGCAGAAACAGGGGACACGAGCAGTACTTC
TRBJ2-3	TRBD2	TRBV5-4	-	CASSSPGLGTDTQYF	TGTGCCAGCAGCTCCCCGGGACTAGGTACAGATACGCAGTATTTT
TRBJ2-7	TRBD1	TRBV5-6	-	CASSIGDRVYEQYF	TGTGCCAGCAGCATTGGGGACAGGGTCTACGAGCAGTACTTC
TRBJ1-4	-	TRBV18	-	CASSPTFEKLFF	TGTGCCAGCTCACCAACATTTGAAAAACTGTTTTTT
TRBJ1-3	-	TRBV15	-	CATSRAKPGDGRRRNTIYF	TGTGCCACCAGCAGAGCAAAACCGGGAGACGGCCGAAGGAGAAACACCATATATTTT
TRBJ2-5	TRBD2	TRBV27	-	CASSLRIAGGKKETQYF	TGTGCCAGCAGTCTCCGGATAGCGGGGGGGAAGAAAGAGACCCAGTACTTC
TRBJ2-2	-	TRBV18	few	CASSPGQGNTGELFF	TGTGCCAGCTCACCCGGTCAGGGGAACACCGGGGAGCTGTTTTTT
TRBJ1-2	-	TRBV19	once	CATSRVGTGDAILKGYTF	TGTGCCACCAGCCGCGTCGGCACAGGCGATGCGATCCTAAAGGGCTACACCTTC
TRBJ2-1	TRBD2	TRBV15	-	CATSRILAGGKGEQFF	TGTGCCACCAGCCGGATTCTAGCGGGAGGTAAGGGTGAGCAGTTCTTC
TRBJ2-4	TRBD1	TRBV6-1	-	CASSEQGARNIQYF	TGTGCCAGCAGTGAACAGGGGGCGCGGAACATTCAGTACTTC
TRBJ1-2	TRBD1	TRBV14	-	CASSQGLRTGFGYTF	TGTGCCAGCAGCCAAGGGCTGCGGACAGGCTTCGGCTACACCTTC
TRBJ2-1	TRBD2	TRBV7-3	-	CASSLGTSGGVSSYNEQFF	TGTGCCAGCAGCTTAGGTACTAGCGGGGGGGTCAGCTCCTACAATGAGCAGTTCTTC
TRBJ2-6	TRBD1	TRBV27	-	CASSLQGARANVLTF	TGTGCCAGCAGTTTACAGGGGGCGAGGGCCAACGTCCTGACTTTC
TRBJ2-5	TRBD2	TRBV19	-	CASSMGTSGGPETQYF	TGTGCCAGTAGTATGGGGACTAGCGGGGGGCCAGAGACCCAGTACTTC